This TCR beta chain was captured by sequencing in a study of post-analysis software for immune sequencing data. In the study overall: Relapsing-remitting, secondary progressive and progressive-relapsing multiple sclerosis courses were included. Regarding the study as a whole: In patients, TRBV5-6, TRBV5-1 and TRBV20-1 belonged to five or six TRBV segments found more frequently than in controls. Controls had significantly higher normalized Chao1 diversity than multiple sclerosis patients. Samples from one preparation batch, clustered by F measure, grouped strongly together.

The trim removed 1 base at V and 0 bases at J, leaving 2 bases unmatched. The CDR3 sequence is 16 residues long. In germline, CDR1 is SGHKS, CDR2 YYEKEE (reference sequence). Prepared libraries of TCR beta cDNA carried unique molecular identifiers. MiXCR, run by TCRdb on the PCR reads, gives a single entry per CDR3 protein. The sample shows 600,000 to 700,000 distinct CDR3 sequences, around 60% of them seen only once. Note on this clonotype: As yet, its antigen is unknown.

The chain joins TRBV5-5 to TRBJ2-1, with 9 bases that match TRBD2. The material sequenced was blood. This clonotype was sampled from a girl aged 2 to 9 with multiple sclerosis. The CDR3 spells CASSLSSGGSYNEQFF. DNA for the CDR3: TGTGCCAGCAGCTTGAGTAGCGGGGGCTCCTACAATGAGCAGTTCTTC.